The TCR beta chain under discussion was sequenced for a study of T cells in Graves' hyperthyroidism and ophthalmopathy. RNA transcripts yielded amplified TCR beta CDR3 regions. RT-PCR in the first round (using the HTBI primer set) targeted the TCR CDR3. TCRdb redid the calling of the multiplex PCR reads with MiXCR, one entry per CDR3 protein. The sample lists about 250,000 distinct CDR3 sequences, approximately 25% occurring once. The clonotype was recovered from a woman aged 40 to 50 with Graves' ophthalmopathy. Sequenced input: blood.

Here the CDR3 reads CASSFNRGVGTETQYF. The CDR3 DNA reads as TGTGCCAGCAGTTTTAATCGGGGGGTGGGAACAGAGACCCAGTACTTC. The chain employs TRBV12-3 or TRBV12-4 and TRBJ2-5; 7 nucleotides line up with TRBD2. After removal of 3 bases from V and 4 bases from J, the junction contained 11 bases not matched to a gene. The CDR3 runs to 16 residues.